This entry is about one TCR beta chain. Sequencing was performed with immunoSEQ multiplex PCR; in TCRdb, only in-frame clones are kept and a portion is missing. The sample carries approximately 200,000 clones, around nine tenths recorded once. The CDR3 contains 15 residues. The junction had 3 bases not matched to a gene; V was cut back by 2 bases and J by 4 bases. CDR1 is MDHEN and CDR2 is SYDVKM in the germline V gene. This entry comes from a study of blood T cell repertoires in COVID-19. The clonotype was recovered from a man younger than 45 in a cohort exposed to, infected with or recovered from COVID-19 (not recorded which). Material for sequencing was PBMCs or T cells enriched from blood (not recorded which). V gene TRBV28 combines with J gene TRBJ1-5; 9 bases are shared with TRBD1. Here the CDR3 reads CASSLGQGTNQPQHF. As DNA, the CDR3 is TGTGCCAGCAGTTTAGGACAGGGGACAAATCAGCCCCAGCATTTT. The full variable domain, with the rest looked up from reference TRBV28 and TRBJ1-5, is DVKVTQSSRYLVKRTGEKVFLECVQDMDHENMFWYRQDPGLGLRLIYFSYDVKMKEKGDIPEGYSVSREKKERFSLILESASTNQTSMYLCASSLGQGTNQPQHFGDGTRLSIL.